This T cell receptor (beta chain) was observed in a study of blood T cell repertoires in COVID-19. Across the whole study: COVID-19 samples from acute and convalescent phases originated in the United States, Italy and Spain. The analysed material was cDNA or gDNA that came from T cells, B-cell-depleted T cells, or PBMCs.

In the source study's methods: Amplification with reference gene primers provided the estimates of nucleated cell counts. Using immunoSEQ multiplex PCR, the repertoire was profiled, and TCRdb retains in-frame clones only, with some absent. The V and J calls and clone size are taken from that table; D and trimming were inferred from the DNA. The table includes 130,000 or so clones, around 80% detected once. The material sequenced was peripheral blood. The sequence was collected from a woman aged 55 to 70 with acute or convalescent COVID-19.

In DNA, the CDR3 is TGTGCCAGCAGTTTAAGCCTCTATGGCTACACCTTC. Its translation: CASSLSLYGYTF. The chain recombines TRBV12-3 or TRBV12-4 with TRBJ1-2; D is ambiguous. Trimming stripped 2 bases from V and 4 bases from J, with 5 bases between. The CDR3 loop spans 12 amino acids.